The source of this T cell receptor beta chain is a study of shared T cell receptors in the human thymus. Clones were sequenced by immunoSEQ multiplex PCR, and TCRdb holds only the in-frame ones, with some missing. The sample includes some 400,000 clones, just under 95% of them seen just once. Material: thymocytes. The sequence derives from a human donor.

The CDR3 sequence is CASSTSNQPQHF. Written as DNA, the CDR3 is TGTGCCAGCAGCACTAGCAATCAGCCCCAGCATTTT. J is TRBJ1-5 and V is TRBV6-6; D call uncertain. Trimming stripped 6 bases from V and 0 bases from J, with 3 bases between. The CDR3 is 12 residues long. CDR1 is MNHNY and CDR2 is SVGAGI in the germline V gene (reference sequence).